This entry lists 10 T cell receptor beta chains sequenced from one sample in a study of molecular identifiers for immune sequencing clone quantification (dated by TCRdb to 2017 to 2018). The library was generated by PCR. Sequencing relied on an Illumina HiSeq 4000. TCRdb's own reprocessing of the public reads used fastp at Q25 and MiXCR and kept productive beta chains. When rows share a CDR3 protein, they turn into one entry using the most common DNA and genes. This sample holds about 640,000 distinct CDR3 sequences; nearly 20% were observed only once. Jointly, the top ten make up approximately 0.9% of the sample. The sample comprised naive CD8+ T cells from blood, with Jurkat cell RNA spiked in. In the paper's terms, the cell subset or site label means: FACS-sorted CD8+CD4-CCR7+CD45RA+ naive T cells. The source of these receptors is a human donor in good health. Some libraries in this study had Jurkat cell RNA spiked in.

This clonotype came up many times. J is TRBJ2-4 and V is TRBV4-3; D gene uncertain. There are 17 residues in the CDR3. V shed 3 bases and J shed 0 bases, with 15 bases lying between them. CDR1 LGHNA and CDR2 YSLEER come from the germline V gene. For the CDR3, the DNA is TGCGCCAGCAGCCATTTTACGACGTCGGTAGCCAAAAACATTCAGTACTTC. As protein: CASSHFTTSVAKNIQYF.

A few counts support this clonotype. This rearrangement joins TRBV27 to TRBJ2-5; TRBD2 aligns across 7 bases. This CDR3 has 14 amino acids. Germline loops: CDR1 MNHEY, CDR2 SMNVEV (reference sequence). J gave up 2 bases and V 3 bases, and 3 bases lay outside the gene matches. The CDR3: CASSFWGGQETQYF. CDR3 sequence (DNA): TGTGCCAGCAGTTTCTGGGGGGGTCAAGAGACCCAGTACTTC.

In this sample, this clonotype turned up many times. This chain links TRBV27 with TRBJ1-1; D is unresolved. Germline V lookup: CDR1 MNHEY, CDR2 SMNVEV (reference sequence). There are 15 residues in the CDR3. The germline V and J ends were trimmed by 1 base and 0 bases, with 9 bases remaining between them. CDR3 DNA: TGTGCCAGCAGTTTATTTGCCACTTTGAACACTGAAGCTTTCTTT. As protein: CASSLFATLNTEAFF.

Many counts were recorded for this clonotype. The chain recombines TRBV9 with TRBJ2-7; D could derive from TRBD1 or TRBD2 (6 bases each). The germline V gene encodes CDR1 SGDLS and CDR2 YYNGEE. V was clipped by 3 bases and J by 5 bases, with 9 bases between them. The CDR3 extends over 12 amino acids. CDR3 in amino acids: CASSEGGNEQYF. The CDR3 DNA follows: TGTGCCAGCAGCGAGGGGGGAAACGAGCAGTACTTC.

In its sample, this clonotype was seen many times. This rearrangement joins TRBV19 to TRBJ2-3; D possibly corresponds to TRBD1 (6 bases). Trimming removed 7 bases at V and 2 bases at J, with 22 bases between. The germline V gene encodes CDR1 LNHDA and CDR2 SQIVND (reference sequence). The CDR3 is 17 residues long. CDR3 nucleotides: TGTGCCAGTATCTATATCATGAGGACAGCGGACACAGATACGCAGTATTTT. Translating it yields CASIYIMRTADTDTQYF.

This clonotype has only a few counts. The CDR3, as DNA: TGTGCCAGCACTCTAGGAGGGAATGAGCAGTTCTTC. It codes for CASTLGGNEQFF. This chain connects TRBV5-5 to TRBJ2-1, with D possibly TRBD2 on 6 matching bases. The germline V gene has CDR1 SGHKS and CDR2 YYEKEE (reference sequence). CDR3 length: 12 amino acids. Trimming shortened V by 6 bases and J by 7 bases, and 11 bases separated the two germline ends. Supplemented by reference TRBV5-5 and TRBJ2-1, the full variable domain reads DAGVTQSPTHLIKTRGQQVTLRCSPISGHKSVSWYQQVLGQGPQFIFQYYEKEERGRGNFPDRFSARQFPNYSSELNVNALLLGDSALYLCASTLGGNEQFFGPGTRLTVL.

This clonotype was seen ten or more times. This chain joins TRBV4-2 and TRBJ2-7; 10 bases map to TRBD1. CDR3 length: 14 amino acids. Germline V gene lookup returns CDR1 LGHNA and CDR2 YNFKEQ. J gave up 5 bases and V 3 bases, and 4 bases lay outside the gene matches. Here the CDR3 DNA reads TGTGCCAGCAGCCAGGGGACAGGGGCCCACGAGCAGTACTTC. Translated: CASSQGTGAHEQYF.

This clonotype was found a few times. The V call is TRBV30, the J call TRBJ2-7; 8 bases align to TRBD1. Trimming removed 1 base from V and 5 bases from J; junction bases left unmatched: 4. Germline V CDR1 and CDR2: GTSNPN, SVGIG (reference sequence). This CDR3 has 13 residues. In nucleotides, the CDR3 is TGTGCCTGGAGTGAGGGCAGGGGGCACGAGCAGTACTTC. Its protein is CAWSEGRGHEQYF.

This clonotype was detected many times. This CDR3 reads CASSWGQGVHEQYF. The CDR3 DNA sequence: TGTGCCAGCAGTTGGGGGCAGGGGGTCCACGAGCAGTACTTC. This chain uses TRBV27 with TRBJ2-7; 7 bases fit TRBD1. V shed 4 bases and J 5 bases; nucleotides not matched to a gene: 8. The CDR3 has 14 residues. CDR1 is MNHEY, CDR2 SMNVEV, per germline (reference sequence).

This clonotype was counted at least ten times. J is TRBJ2-5 and V is TRBV30, with a tentative D call TRBD2 (6 bases). This CDR3 has 15 amino acids. The germline gives CDR1 GTSNPN, CDR2 SVGIG (reference sequence). V lost 7 bases, J lost 5 bases, and 23 bases lay in between. CDR3 in DNA: TGTGCCTCCGCCGATACCCATCTAGCGAGGGAGACCCAGTACTTC. Its translation: CASADTHLARETQYF.